The 29 T cell receptor beta chains below all came from one sample that was sequenced in a study of monozygotic twins with inflammatory bowel disease. From its re-call of the 5' RACE reads, TCRdb lists each CDR3 protein once, without DNA. This sample carries more than 300,000 distinct CDR3 sequences, with 2.6% going to the ten biggest clones. The sample comprised blood. All receptors come from a human donor with ulcerative colitis or Crohn's disease, or a healthy co-twin of an affected twin (not recorded which).

The chain carries TRBV2 and TRBJ1-5; without DNA, the TCRdb call of TRBD1 cannot be checked. The CDR3 covers 13 residues. CDR1 SNHLY and CDR2 FYNNEI come from the germline V gene. This chain's CDR3 is CASSDPENQPQHF.

CDR3: CSARGGGPDTQYF. The chain links TRBV20-1 to TRBJ2-3; TCRdb designates TRBD2, a call that cannot be tested without DNA. Per germline, CDR1 DFQATT and CDR2 SNEGSKA (reference sequence). This CDR3 contains 13 residues.

V is TRBV12-3 or TRBV12-4 and J is TRBJ1-1; TCRdb's assignment of TRBD1 cannot be checked, as there is no DNA. The CDR3 extends over 13 amino acids. The CDR3 region is CASSLGRVTEAFF.

This chain connects TRBV20-1 to TRBJ2-7; as DNA is missing, the TRBD1 call by TCRdb cannot be tested. The germline V gene encodes CDR1 DFQATT and CDR2 SNEGSKA (reference sequence). The CDR3 has 13 amino acids. CDR3 sequence: CSARVVRGDEQYF.

The chain is built from TRBV18 and TRBJ2-6; there is no DNA to check the TCRdb D call of TRBD1. Germline V gives CDR1 KGHSH, CDR2 LQKENI. The CDR3 is 14 residues long. The CDR3 reads CASSQTGTRVVLTF.

This chain connects TRBV7-9 to TRBJ2-3; the D call from TCRdb, TRBD2, cannot be confirmed without DNA. Germline assignment: CDR1 SEHNR and CDR2 FQNEAQ (reference sequence). This CDR3 is 15 amino acids long. This chain's CDR3 is CASSLAGPGTDTQYF.

The chain combines TRBV6-5 with TRBJ1-1; TCRdb lists TRBD1, though no DNA is available to test this call. The germline V gene has CDR1 MNHEY and CDR2 SVGAGI. The CDR3 contains 14 residues. CDR3 protein: CASSYKGARVEAFF.

This chain's CDR3 is CASSLVSVPPLHF. The rearrangement links TRBV7-2 to TRBJ1-6. The CDR3 loop spans 13 amino acids. Germline CDR1 reads SGHTA; CDR2 reads FQGNSA.

The chain employs TRBV11-1 and TRBJ1-4; TCRdb designates TRBD1, a call that cannot be tested without DNA. The CDR3 spans 19 residues. CDR1 and CDR2 (germline): SGHAT, FQDESV (reference sequence). CDR3 sequence: CASSSTVVLYPTGREKLFF.

The V call is TRBV7-2, the J call TRBJ2-1; TCRdb lists TRBD2, though no DNA is available to test this call. This CDR3 is built from 14 residues. In germline, CDR1 is SGHTA, CDR2 FQGNSA. This chain's CDR3 is CASRGGARVNEQFF. Combining the CDR3 with reference TRBV7-2 and TRBJ2-1 gives the whole variable domain GAGVSQSPSNKVTEKGKDVELRCDPISGHTALYWYRQSLGQGLEFLIYFQGNSAPDKSGLPSDRFSAERTGGSVSTLTIQRTQQEDSAVYLCASRGGARVNEQFFGPGTRLTVL.

The gene calls are TRBV18 and TRBJ1-1; the TCRdb D gene call, TRBD1, has no DNA to confirm it. CDR1 is KGHSH, CDR2 LQKENI, per germline. The CDR3 contains 15 residues. This CDR3 is CASSPPEWQGTEAFF.

The chain is built from TRBV18 and TRBJ2-7. The CDR3 length is 12 residues. Germline lookup yields CDR1 KGHSH and CDR2 LQKENI. The CDR3 region is CASSPSSDEQYF.

The chain combines TRBV12-3 or TRBV12-4 with TRBJ1-4; TCRdb picks TRBD1, but there is no DNA to check that call. This CDR3 spans 16 amino acids. CDR3: CASSYRVGGDGEKLFF.

The genes are TRBV19 and TRBJ1-4; TCRdb indicates TRBD1, and absent DNA this call remains unverified. CDR3 length equals 16 residues. Germline values: CDR1 LNHDA, CDR2 SQIVND (reference sequence). CDR3 sequence: CASSPRYRGGNEKLFF.

The chain recombines TRBV11-2 with TRBJ2-1. CDR1 and CDR2 from the germline V gene are SGHAT and FQNNGV. The CDR3 totals 15 residues. The CDR3 sequence: CASSLVRGPYNEQFF.

The chain links TRBV6-2 or TRBV6-3 to TRBJ2-1; TCRdb designates TRBD1, a call that cannot be tested without DNA. Germline CDR1 reads MNHEY; CDR2 reads SVGEGT. This CDR3 contains 16 residues. The CDR3 spells CASSYPRQGLYNEQFF.

CDR3 sequence: CASSQALGLDLYNEQFF. This chain uses TRBV4-2 with TRBJ2-1; TCRdb's D call, TRBD2, is unchecked because there is no DNA. This CDR3 comprises 17 residues. CDR1 LGHNA and CDR2 YNFKEQ come from the germline V gene.

The chain joins TRBV27 to TRBJ2-7; TCRdb outputs TRBD1, but without DNA this stays unchecked. The CDR3 sequence is 11 residues long. Germline-derived CDR1 and CDR2 are MNHEY and SMNVEV (reference sequence). The CDR3 reads CASRDTYEQYF.

The V call is TRBV11-2, the J call TRBJ2-1. CDR1 and CDR2 (germline): SGHAT, FQNNGV. The CDR3 is made up of 13 amino acids. CDR3: CASSLVATGEQLF. The full variable domain, with the rest looked up from reference TRBV11-2 and TRBJ2-1, is EAGVAQSPRYKIIEKRQSVAFWCNPISGHATLYWYQQILGQGPKLLIQFQNNGVVDDSQLPKDRFSAERLKGVDSTLKIQPAKLEDSAVYLCASSLVATGEQLFGPGTRLTVL.

The V gene is TRBV7-2, the J gene TRBJ1-2. CDR3 length equals 14 residues. Per germline, CDR1 SGHTA and CDR2 FQGNSA. CDR3 in amino acids: CASSLQETNYGYTF.

The gene calls are TRBV20-1 and TRBJ2-7; with no DNA, the TCRdb D assignment of TRBD1 cannot be verified. In germline, CDR1 is DFQATT, CDR2 SNEGSKA (reference sequence). CDR3 length equals 16 residues. CDR3 protein: CSASNPHGPTLYEQYF.

CDR3 sequence: CASSLKTGSGANVLTF. The chain uses TRBV5-1 and TRBJ2-6; TCRdb's D call, TRBD1, is unchecked because there is no DNA. Germline CDR1 reads SGHRS; CDR2 reads YFSETQ. This CDR3 is 16 amino acids long.

This chain's CDR3 is CASSWMPLGQNSYEQYF. This chain connects TRBV5-1 to TRBJ2-7; TCRdb's D call of TRBD1 is untestable without DNA. The length of the CDR3 is 17 residues. Germline V gene sequence: CDR1 SGHRS, CDR2 YFSETQ.

This chain links TRBV5-1 with TRBJ2-3; TCRdb calls TRBD2, which cannot be checked without DNA. CDR1 and CDR2 from the germline V gene are SGHRS and YFSETQ. The CDR3 runs 18 residues. CDR3 sequence: CASSLSRTSGLDTDTQYF.

The rearrangement joins TRBV20-1 to TRBJ2-5; TCRdb gives TRBD1 as the D gene, but with no DNA this cannot be confirmed. The CDR3 runs 16 residues. Germline CDR1 DFQATT, CDR2 SNEGSKA (reference sequence). The chain's CDR3 is CSASPRDRGIKETQYF.

The chain recombines TRBV6-2 or TRBV6-3 with TRBJ1-5; TCRdb's D call of TRBD1 is untestable without DNA. Germline CDR1 and CDR2: MNHEY and SVGEGT. The CDR3 runs 14 residues. The CDR3 is CASSHRQGLQPQHF.

The chain combines TRBV27 with TRBJ1-1; TCRdb's assignment of TRBD1 cannot be checked, as there is no DNA. The CDR3 is 13 residues long. The germline V gene encodes CDR1 MNHEY and CDR2 SMNVEV (reference sequence). CDR3: CASRGGATTEAFF.

This rearrangement joins TRBV4-3 to TRBJ2-5; checking the TCRdb D call of TRBD1 is not possible without DNA. Germline-derived CDR1 and CDR2 are LGHNA and YSLEER. CDR3 length equals 14 residues. CDR3 sequence: CASSQRQGLETQYF.

The rearrangement links TRBV7-2 to TRBJ1-6. The CDR3 spans 14 residues. CDR1 and CDR2 (germline): SGHTA, FQGNSA. The CDR3 reads CASSLDLGGSPLHF.